These 9 T cell receptor beta chains were sequenced from one sample in a study of T cells in Graves' hyperthyroidism and ophthalmopathy. RNA transcripts yielded amplified TCR beta CDR3 regions. During a first-round RT-PCR of the TCR CDR3, the HTBI primer set was used. TCRdb passed the multiplex PCR reads through MiXCR, listing each CDR3 protein once. Here the sample spans under 350,000 distinct CDR3 sequences, about 15% being singletons. The sequenced sample was blood. Receptor source: a woman in her sixties or seventies with Graves' ophthalmopathy.

The genes are TRBV4-3 and TRBJ2-5; TRBD2 might be the D (7 bases). The length of the CDR3 is 15 residues. The germline gives CDR1 LGHNA, CDR2 YSLEER. V lost 1 base to trimming and J lost 3 bases, with 12 bases between them. The CDR3 reads CASSQVGRGEETQYF. DNA of the CDR3: TGCGCCAGCAGCCAAGTAGGGAGGGGGGAAGAGACCCAGTACTTC.

This clonotype was recorded at least ten times. This chain links TRBV25-1 with TRBJ2-2; D might be TRBD2 (6 bases). Germline CDR1 reads MGHDK; CDR2 reads SYGVNS. The CDR3 runs to 17 residues. V was shortened by 1 base and J by 0 bases, with 12 bases between the two germline ends. CDR3: CASSESEGTANTGELFF. CDR3 DNA sequence: TGTGCCAGCAGTGAATCGGAGGGAACTGCGAACACCGGGGAGCTGTTTTTT. Using reference TRBV25-1 and TRBJ2-2 for the parts outside the CDR3, the full variable domain is EADIYQTPRYLVIGTGKKITLECSQTMGHDKMYWYQQDPGMELHLIHYSYGVNSTEKGDLSSESTVSRIRTEHFPLTLESARPSHTSQYLCASSESEGTANTGELFFGEGSRLTVL.

This clonotype was recorded many times. The rearrangement joins TRBV28 to TRBJ1-1; the D gene is possibly TRBD1 (5 bases). Trimming took off 4 bases at V and 10 bases at J, with 19 bases between the two ends. The germline CDR1 and CDR2 sequences are MDHEN and SYDVKM. This CDR3 contains 14 residues. CDR3 sequence (DNA): TGTGCCAGCAGTTCGCCCCAGGGAGGCTCCGGAGCTTTCTTT. Translating it yields CASSSPQGGSGAFF.

At least ten counts were recorded for this clonotype. The chain recombines TRBV12-3 or TRBV12-4 with TRBJ1-6; 8 bases map to TRBD1. This CDR3 is built from 15 residues. Trimming took 6 bases from V and 7 from J; bases not matched to a gene: 8. The CDR3, as DNA: TGTGCCAGCAGCTTTCACAGGGGGGACAATTCACCCCTCCACTTT. Its protein product is CASSFHRGDNSPLHF.

In its sample, this clonotype was seen many times. The rearrangement links TRBV10-1 to TRBJ2-7; 9 positions match TRBD1. V lost 8 bases and J lost 4; bases outside the gene matches: 9. Germline V gene lookup returns CDR1 WNHNN and CDR2 SYGVQD (reference sequence). This CDR3 has 14 amino acids. The CDR3 is CASLLRDRVYEQYF. The CDR3, as DNA: TGCGCCAGCCTACTCCGGGACAGGGTTTACGAGCAGTACTTC.

This clonotype was detected ten times or more. The chain has TRBV2 and TRBJ2-2; maybe TRBD1 (6 bases). Germline V lookup: CDR1 SNHLY, CDR2 FYNNEI. This CDR3 spans 14 amino acids. V lost 5 bases and J 8 bases, leaving 15 bases between the germline ends. The CDR3 coding sequence is TGTGCCAGCAGTTTCTACAGGGTCGAGGGGGAGCTGTTTTTT. Amino acid sequence: CASSFYRVEGELFF.

This clonotype came up many times. CDR3 in DNA: TGTGCCAGCAGTCGCCTCATTGTCGGGGAGACCCAGTACTTC. Translating gives CASSRLIVGETQYF. The chain uses TRBV12-3 or TRBV12-4 and TRBJ2-5; the D is unclear. The CDR3 has 14 amino acids. V was clipped by 5 bases and J by 5 bases, with 15 bases between them.

This clonotype was detected only a few times. The chain carries TRBV5-1 and TRBJ2-1; a weak D match, TRBD2 (6 bases). Trimming left V 4 bases short and J 5 bases short, with 13 bases between. This CDR3 is built from 14 residues. From germline, CDR1 is SGHRS and CDR2 YFSETQ. CDR3: CASSMEGRDNEQFF. DNA of the CDR3: TGCGCCAGCAGCATGGAGGGGAGAGACAATGAGCAGTTCTTC.

This clonotype has ten or more counts. The chain joins TRBV20-1 to TRBJ2-3, with 7 nucleotides matching TRBD2. Trimming cost V 3 bases and J 2 bases; bases outside gene matches: 17. The CDR3 spans 18 residues. Germline assignment: CDR1 DFQATT and CDR2 SNEGSKA (reference sequence). As DNA, the CDR3 is TGCAGTGCTAGCCCTCCACCTGCTCTAGCGGCTTACACAGATACGCAGTATTTT. This gives the protein CSASPPPALAAYTDTQYF.